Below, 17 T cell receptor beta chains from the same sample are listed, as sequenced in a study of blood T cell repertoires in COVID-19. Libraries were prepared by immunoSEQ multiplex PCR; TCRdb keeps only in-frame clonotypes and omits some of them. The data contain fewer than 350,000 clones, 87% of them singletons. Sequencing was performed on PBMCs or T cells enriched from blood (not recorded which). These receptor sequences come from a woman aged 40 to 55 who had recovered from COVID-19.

CDR3 nucleotide sequence: TGTGCCGCCTCGACAGGGAGATTTGAAAAACTGTTTTTT. This codes for CAASTGRFEKLFF. The rearrangement uses TRBV19 and TRBJ1-4; 7 nucleotides match TRBD1. CDR1 is LNHDA, CDR2 SQIVND, per germline (reference sequence). V lost 11 bases and J lost 7; bases outside the gene matches: 10. The CDR3 extends over 13 amino acids.

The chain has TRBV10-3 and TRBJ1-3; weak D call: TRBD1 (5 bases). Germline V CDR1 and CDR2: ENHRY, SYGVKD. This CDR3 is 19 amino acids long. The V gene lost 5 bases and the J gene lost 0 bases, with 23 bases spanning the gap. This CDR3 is CAISNRQQDPAGSGNTIYF. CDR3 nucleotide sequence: TGTGCCATCAGTAATCGACAGCAGGATCCCGCAGGCTCTGGAAACACCATATATTTT.

The CDR3, as DNA: TGTGCCAGCAGCTACAAAGGGGGGGAGGGTAGGGGGTACGTGTACTTC. Protein product: CASSYKGGEGRGYVYF. The chain couples TRBV5-4 to TRBJ2-4; possibly TRBD2 for D (7 bases). CDR3 size: 16 residues. Per germline, CDR1 SGHNT and CDR2 YYREEE (reference sequence). V was clipped by 3 bases and J by 15 bases, with 28 bases between them.

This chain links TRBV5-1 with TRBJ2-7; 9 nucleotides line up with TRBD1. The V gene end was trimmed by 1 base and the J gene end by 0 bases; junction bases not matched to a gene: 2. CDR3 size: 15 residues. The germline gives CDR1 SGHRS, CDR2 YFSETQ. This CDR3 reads CASSLPTGGSYEQYF. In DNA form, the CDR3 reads TGCGCCAGCAGCTTGCCGACAGGGGGCTCCTACGAGCAGTACTTC.

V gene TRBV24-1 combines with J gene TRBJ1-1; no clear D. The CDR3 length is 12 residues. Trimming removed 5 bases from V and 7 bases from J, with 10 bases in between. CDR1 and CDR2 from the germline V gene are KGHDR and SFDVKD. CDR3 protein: CATSAAGYEAFF. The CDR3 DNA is TGTGCCACCAGTGCAGCAGGTTATGAAGCTTTCTTT.

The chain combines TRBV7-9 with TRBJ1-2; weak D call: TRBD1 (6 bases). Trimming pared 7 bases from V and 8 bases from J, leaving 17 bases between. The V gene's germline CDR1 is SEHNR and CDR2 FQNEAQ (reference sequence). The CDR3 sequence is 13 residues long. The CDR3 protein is CASKIGGAEGYTF. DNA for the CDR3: TGTGCCAGCAAGATAGGGGGGGCGGAAGGCTACACCTTC.

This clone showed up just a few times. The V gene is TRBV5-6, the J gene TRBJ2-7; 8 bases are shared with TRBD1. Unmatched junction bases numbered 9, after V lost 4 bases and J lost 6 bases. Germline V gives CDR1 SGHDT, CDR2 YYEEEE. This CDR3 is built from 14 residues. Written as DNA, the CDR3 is TGTGCCAGCAGCCATACGGGACAGGAGGCCGAGCAGTACTTC. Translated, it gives CASSHTGQEAEQYF.

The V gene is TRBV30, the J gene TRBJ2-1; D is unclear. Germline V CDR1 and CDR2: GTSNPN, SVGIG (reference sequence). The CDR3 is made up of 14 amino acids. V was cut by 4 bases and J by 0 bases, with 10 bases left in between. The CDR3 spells CAWNPQNSYNEQFF. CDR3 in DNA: TGTGCCTGGAACCCCCAGAACTCCTACAATGAGCAGTTCTTC.

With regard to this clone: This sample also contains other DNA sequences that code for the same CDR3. The CDR3 spells CASSERGYEQYF. The CDR3 coding sequence is TGTGCCAGCAGTGAACGCGGTTACGAGCAGTACTTC. This chain uses TRBV25-1 with TRBJ2-7; D remains unclear. Germline V gene sequence: CDR1 MGHDK, CDR2 SYGVNS. The length of the CDR3 is 12 residues. Trimming stripped 2 bases from V and 4 bases from J, with 6 bases between.

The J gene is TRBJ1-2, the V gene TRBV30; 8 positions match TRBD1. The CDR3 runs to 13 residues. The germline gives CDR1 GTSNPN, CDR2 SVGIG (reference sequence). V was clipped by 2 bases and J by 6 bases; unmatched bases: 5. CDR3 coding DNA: TGTGCCTGGAGTCGGACAGGGCGGAATGGCTACACCTTC. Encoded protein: CAWSRTGRNGYTF.

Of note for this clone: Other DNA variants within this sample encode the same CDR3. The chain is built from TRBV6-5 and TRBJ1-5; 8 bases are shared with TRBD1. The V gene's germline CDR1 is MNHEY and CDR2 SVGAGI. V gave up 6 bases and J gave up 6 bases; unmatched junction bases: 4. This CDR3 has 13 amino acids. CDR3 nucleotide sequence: TGTGCCAGCAGCCCCGACAGGGGTCAGCCCCAGCATTTT. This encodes CASSPDRGQPQHF.

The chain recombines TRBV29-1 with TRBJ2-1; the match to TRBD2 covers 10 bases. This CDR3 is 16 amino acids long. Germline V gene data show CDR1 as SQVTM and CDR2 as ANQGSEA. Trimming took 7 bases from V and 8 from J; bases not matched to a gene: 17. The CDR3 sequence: CSGWGGSSGRGDEQFF. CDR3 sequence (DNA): TGCAGCGGGTGGGGCGGCTCTAGCGGGAGAGGCGATGAGCAGTTCTTC.

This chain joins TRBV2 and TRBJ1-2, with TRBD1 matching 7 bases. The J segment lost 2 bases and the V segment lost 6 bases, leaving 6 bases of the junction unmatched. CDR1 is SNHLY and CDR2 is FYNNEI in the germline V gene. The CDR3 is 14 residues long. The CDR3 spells CASSKGTANYGYTF. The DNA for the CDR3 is TGTGCCAGCAGCAAAGGGACAGCGAACTATGGCTACACCTTC.

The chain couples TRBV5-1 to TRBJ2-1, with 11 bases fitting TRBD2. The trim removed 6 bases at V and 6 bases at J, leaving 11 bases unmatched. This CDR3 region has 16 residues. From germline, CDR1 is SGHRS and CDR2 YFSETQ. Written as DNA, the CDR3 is TGCGCCAGCACGAAAATAGCGGGAGGGCCAGGCAATGAGCAGTTCTTC. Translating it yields CASTKIAGGPGNEQFF.

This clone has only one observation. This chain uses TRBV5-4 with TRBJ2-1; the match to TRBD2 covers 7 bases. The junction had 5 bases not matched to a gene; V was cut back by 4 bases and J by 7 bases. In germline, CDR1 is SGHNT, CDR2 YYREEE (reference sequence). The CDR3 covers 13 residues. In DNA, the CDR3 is TGTGCCAGCAGCGGGAGGGGAGGAAATGAGCAGTTCTTC. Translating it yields CASSGRGGNEQFF.

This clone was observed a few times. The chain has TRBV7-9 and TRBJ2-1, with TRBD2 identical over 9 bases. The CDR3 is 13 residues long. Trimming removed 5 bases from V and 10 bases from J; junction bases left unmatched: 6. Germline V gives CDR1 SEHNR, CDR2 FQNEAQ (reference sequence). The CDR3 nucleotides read TGTGCCAGCAGCCTCCTAGCGGGGCAAGAGCAGTTCTTC. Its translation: CASSLLAGQEQFF. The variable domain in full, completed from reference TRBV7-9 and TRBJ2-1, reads DTGVSQNPRHKITKRGQNVTFRCDPISEHNRLYWYRQTLGQGPEFLTYFQNEAQLEKSRLLSDRFSAERPKGSFSTLEIQRTEQGDSAMYLCASSLLAGQEQFFGPGTRLTVL.

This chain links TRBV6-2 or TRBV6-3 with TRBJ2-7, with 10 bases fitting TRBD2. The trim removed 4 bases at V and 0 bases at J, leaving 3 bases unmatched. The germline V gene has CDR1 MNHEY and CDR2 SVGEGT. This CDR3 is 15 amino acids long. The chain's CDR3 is CASSSSGSGSYEQYF. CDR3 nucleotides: TGTGCCAGCAGTTCTAGCGGGAGTGGCTCCTACGAGCAGTACTTC.